This T cell receptor (beta chain) was sequenced in a study of human T cells and chemical hapten exposure. Whole-study results and caveats: TCRs exceeding 1 in 1000 frequency stayed unchanged with DPC sensitization.

The CDR3 extends over 13 amino acids. Germline V gene sequence: CDR1 SGHRS, CDR2 YFSETQ. Germline trimming cut 4 bases from V and 6 bases from J; bases unmatched to any gene: 2. Indicated time point: healthy volunteer bleed at 6 weeks. Sequencing started from total RNA isolated from unfractionated whole blood. Original processing methods: Per-sample TCR counts ranged from 23,224 to 690,600, median roughly 98,000. TCRdb fed the RACE reads into MiXCR, producing one record per CDR3 protein. The V and J calls reflect TCRdb's pipeline rather than the authors' work. In the table there are tens of thousands of distinct CDR3 sequences, roughly 5.4% of which are singletons. This clonotype was detected a few times. The antigen is undetermined.

Specimen: whole blood. The V call is TRBV5-1, the J call TRBJ2-4; TRBD1 matches at 9 bases. The TCR was taken from a human donor in good health. Some clones in this sample may be carry-over from other donors' samples. The CDR3 nucleotides are TGCGCCAGCAGCCAGGGACAGGGAAACATTCAGTACTTC. Translating it yields CASSQGQGNIQYF. The variable domain in full, completed from reference TRBV5-1 and TRBJ2-4, reads KAGVTQTPRYLIKTRGQQVTLSCSPISGHRSVSWYQQTPGQGLQFLFEYFSETQRNKGNFPGRFSGRQFSNSRSEMNVSTLELGDSALYLCASSQGQGNIQYFGAGTRLSVL.